This entry lists 20 T cell receptor beta chains sequenced from one sample in a study of T cell responses to AZD1222 COVID-19 vaccine. Assay used: immunoSEQ multiplex PCR; TCRdb lists only in-frame clones, some missing. The sample consists of around 140,000 clones, 75% to 90% of them appearing once. Sample: peripheral blood, taken 28 days after the second AZD1222 dose. These receptor sequences come from an adult who received the AZD1222 COVID-19 vaccine.

The rearrangement links TRBV28 to TRBJ1-2; D gene ambiguous. From germline, CDR1 is MDHEN and CDR2 SYDVKM. V lost 7 bases to trimming and J lost 6 bases, with 21 bases between them. CDR3 length: 15 amino acids. CDR3 DNA: TGTGCCAGCACCCCCGGCAGGCCCCTCAGTAATGGCTACACCTTC. It specifies CASTPGRPLSNGYTF.

The DNA for the CDR3 is TGTGCCAGCAGCTCCCAGGGACTAGCGGGAGGAGAGGAGCAGTTCTTC. Its protein is CASSSQGLAGGEEQFF. The V call is TRBV7-9, the J call TRBJ2-1; the match to TRBD2 covers 15 bases. The germline V gene encodes CDR1 SEHNR and CDR2 FQNEAQ (reference sequence). The CDR3 runs to 16 residues. V shed 4 bases and J 10 bases; nucleotides not matched to a gene: 8.

In its sample, this clone was seen a few times. This chain connects TRBV7-6 to TRBJ1-2, with 9 bases matching TRBD1. The CDR3 has 19 residues. In germline, CDR1 is SGHVS, CDR2 FNYEAQ. The ends lost 5 bases at V and 1 base at J; junction bases unmatched: 17. In nucleotides, the CDR3 is TGTGCCAGCAGCCTCCGGGACAGGGTATTTGTCCCCATTAACTATGGCTACACCTTC. Protein: CASSLRDRVFVPINYGYTF.

The chain has TRBV10-1 and TRBJ2-3, with a weak D call TRBD1 (6 bases). The germline V and J ends were trimmed by 0 bases and 4 bases, with 8 bases remaining between them. The V gene's germline CDR1 is WNHNN and CDR2 SYGVQD (reference sequence). The CDR3 contains 14 residues. CDR3 bases: TGCGCCAGCAGTGAGTCGCCAGGGGCAGATACGCAGTATTTT. It specifies CASSESPGADTQYF.

V usage is TRBV30 and J usage is TRBJ1-3; D unclear. Trimming removed 3 bases from V and 2 bases from J, with 11 bases in between. CDR3 length: 14 residues. CDR1 and CDR2 (germline): GTSNPN, SVGIG (reference sequence). CDR3 bases: TGTGCCTGGAGCAACCGGCAGACTGGAAACACCATATATTTT. It yields the protein CAWSNRQTGNTIYF. Full variable domain (outside the CDR3, taken from reference TRBV30 and TRBJ1-3): SQTIHQWPATLVQPVGSPLSLECTVEGTSNPNLYWYRQAAGRGLQLLFYSVGIGQISSEVPQNLSASRPQDRQFILSSKKLLLSDSGFYLCAWSNRQTGNTIYFGEGSWLTVV.

This chain connects TRBV19 to TRBJ2-6; 9 nucleotides agree with TRBD1. CDR1 and CDR2 (germline): LNHDA, SQIVND (reference sequence). V was clipped by 7 bases and J by 1 base; unmatched bases: 5. This CDR3 has 16 amino acids. The CDR3 DNA sequence: TGTGCCAGTACTAAACAGGGGGCGTCTGGGGCCAACGTCCTGACTTTC. Its translation is CASTKQGASGANVLTF.

The rearrangement links TRBV10-3 to TRBJ1-2; D not certain. The germline gives CDR1 ENHRY, CDR2 SYGVKD. Trimming removed 7 bases at V and 5 bases at J, with 20 bases between. This CDR3 spans 15 amino acids. The CDR3 DNA follows: TGTGCCATCAACCCCACAAGCAACCTCCAGTATGGCTACACCTTC. Translation: CAINPTSNLQYGYTF.

The chain has TRBV3-1 (or the pseudogene TRBV3-2) and TRBJ1-3; TRBD1 is a possible D gene (5 bases). The CDR3 loop spans 18 amino acids. Trimming removed 0 bases from V and 1 base from J, with 16 bases in between. The germline V gene encodes CDR1 LGHDT and CDR2 YNNKEL (reference sequence). The CDR3 reads CASSQEAARQSSGNTIYF. The CDR3 coding sequence is TGTGCCAGCAGCCAAGAGGCTGCGCGACAGTCATCTGGAAACACCATATATTTT.

This chain connects TRBV6-4 to TRBJ1-5, with a possible D match to TRBD1 (6 bases). CDR1 and CDR2 (germline): MRHNA, SNTAGT. The CDR3 is 17 residues long. V was shortened by 1 base and J by 0 bases, with 13 bases between the two germline ends. This CDR3 reads CASSDYSGGASNQPQHF. In nucleotides, the CDR3 is TGTGCCAGCAGTGACTACTCTGGGGGCGCTAGCAATCAGCCCCAGCATTTT.

The chain recombines TRBV11-3 with TRBJ2-1, with D possibly matching TRBD2 (5 bases). Germline CDR1 reads SGHNT; CDR2 reads YENEEA. V gave up 3 bases and J gave up 6 bases, with 9 bases separating them. This CDR3 is built from 13 residues. The CDR3 reads CASSFEAGNEQFF. In DNA, the CDR3 is TGTGCCAGCAGCTTCGAGGCGGGCAATGAGCAGTTCTTC. Together with reference TRBV11-3 and TRBJ2-1, the CDR3 gives the full variable domain: EAGVVQSPRYKIIEKKQPVAFWCNPISGHNTLYWYLQNLGQGPELLIRYENEEAVDDSQLPKDRFSAERLKGVDSTLKIQPAELGDSAVYLCASSFEAGNEQFFGPGTRLTVL.

On this clone itself: Other DNA variants within this sample encode the same CDR3. V usage is TRBV20-1 and J usage is TRBJ1-5; D perhaps matches TRBD1 (5 bases). V was shortened by 3 bases and J by 1 base, with 10 bases between the two germline ends. CDR1 and CDR2 from the germline V gene are DFQATT and SNEGSKA (reference sequence). CDR3 size: 14 residues. The CDR3 sequence is CSASLGPSNQPQHF. In DNA form, the CDR3 reads TGCAGTGCTAGTTTGGGACCGAGCAATCAGCCCCAGCATTTT.

This clone was recorded a few times. J is TRBJ2-7 and V is TRBV20-1; D is uncertain. This CDR3 has 11 amino acids. CDR1 and CDR2 (germline): DFQATT, SNEGSKA (reference sequence). Trimming took 0 bases from V and 6 from J, leaving 6 bases between them. CDR3 sequence reads: CSARDASEQYF. CDR3 nucleotides: TGCAGTGCTAGAGATGCTAGCGAGCAGTACTTC.

The gene calls are TRBV5-4 and TRBJ1-2, with 7 positions matching TRBD1. The V and J ends lost 3 bases and 4 bases, in that order; junction bases with no gene match: 9. This CDR3 comprises 15 residues. Germline lookup yields CDR1 SGHNT and CDR2 YYREEE (reference sequence). In DNA, the CDR3 is TGTGCCAGCAGCTCACCAACAGGGGACGGCTATGGCTACACCTTC. Translation: CASSSPTGDGYGYTF. Drawing the rest from reference TRBV5-4 and TRBJ1-2, the complete variable domain is ETGVTQSPTHLIKTRGQQVTLRCSSQSGHNTVSWYQQALGQGPQFIFQYYREEENGRGNFPPRFSGLQFPNYSSELNVNALELDDSALYLCASSSPTGDGYGYTFGSGTRLTVV.

V and J are TRBV18 and TRBJ1-6, with 8 bases matching TRBD1. From germline, CDR1 is KGHSH and CDR2 LQKENI. The trim removed 4 bases at V and 1 base at J, leaving 3 bases unmatched. The CDR3 length is 16 residues. The CDR3 reads CASSRDRFSYNSPLHF. The CDR3 nucleotides read TGTGCCAGCTCACGGGACAGGTTTTCCTATAATTCACCCCTCCACTTT.

The J gene is TRBJ1-2, the V gene TRBV6-5; the D gene is possibly TRBD1 (5 bases). The CDR3 runs 14 residues. The V and J ends lost 4 bases and 7 bases respectively, with 16 bases between them. Germline V lookup: CDR1 MNHEY, CDR2 SVGAGI. CDR3 sequence reads: CASSSPSWGSGYTF. The CDR3 region has the DNA TGTGCCAGCAGTTCCCCGTCGTGGGGGTCTGGCTACACCTTC.

In this sample, this clone turned up once. The chain is built from TRBV7-9 and TRBJ1-1; no clear D. This CDR3 has 14 amino acids. The germline CDR1 and CDR2 sequences are SEHNR and FQNEAQ (reference sequence). The ends were cut back, 5 bases at V and 0 bases at J, with 10 bases in the middle. The CDR3 protein is CASSPRPMNTEAFF. CDR3 nucleotides: TGTGCCAGCAGCCCGCGACCGATGAACACTGAAGCTTTCTTT.

The CDR3 sequence: CASSFRGQITGNTIYF. The CDR3 nucleotides are TGTGCCAGCAGTTTTAGGGGACAGATAACTGGAAACACCATATATTTT. The chain links TRBV28 to TRBJ1-3, with 7 bases matching TRBD1. This CDR3 comprises 16 residues. Germline V CDR1 and CDR2: MDHEN, SYDVKM. Trimming removed 3 bases from V and 2 bases from J; junction bases left unmatched: 7.

This sequence joins TRBV30 and TRBJ1-4; D gene uncertain. V was trimmed by 2 bases and J by 8 bases, leaving 9 bases between them. The CDR3 extends over 12 amino acids. CDR1 and CDR2 from the germline V gene are GTSNPN and SVGIG (reference sequence). CDR3 DNA sequence: TGTGCCTGGAGTCATCAGAGGGAAAAACTGTTTTTT. It encodes CAWSHQREKLFF.

The J gene is TRBJ2-3, the V gene TRBV6-2 or TRBV6-3, with D possibly being TRBD2 (6 bases). The CDR3 extends over 15 amino acids. Trimming removed 1 base at V and 3 bases at J, with 11 bases between. Germline V gene sequence: CDR1 MNHEY, CDR2 SVGEGT. CDR3 nucleotide sequence: TGTGCCAGCAGTTACTTCGGGAGAGGTACAGATACGCAGTATTTT. Protein sequence: CASSYFGRGTDTQYF.

This sequence joins TRBV6-2 or TRBV6-3 and TRBJ2-2, with D maybe TRBD1 (6 bases). Trimming shortened V by 5 bases and J by 1 base, and 14 bases separated the two germline ends. This CDR3 is 16 amino acids long. Germline CDR1 and CDR2: MNHEY and SVGEGT. In DNA, the CDR3 is TGTGCCAGCAGTAAGGACAGATCCATGAACACCGGGGAGCTGTTTTTT. Translation: CASSKDRSMNTGELFF.